The 12 T cell receptor beta chains in this list originate from one sample, sequenced in a study of shared clonotypes between healthy human individuals. The repertoire was sequenced with immunoSEQ multiplex PCR; TCRdb's copy has only in-frame clones and lacks some. The sample records 2.5 million or so clones, around 90% being singletons. The sequenced material came from naive CD4+ T cells sorted from blood. Subset given: CD45RA+ positively selected. The receptor source for this set is a man younger than 35 in good health.

Remarks on this clone: A read error may account for a junction end that differs from germline. V and J are TRBV6-5 and TRBJ2-7, with D perhaps matching TRBD2 (5 bases). The CDR3 consists of 15 residues. Germline CDR1 is MNHEY and CDR2 is SVGAGI. The CDR3 region has the DNA TGTGCCAGCAGTTCTGAGAGGGTAAGCTCCTACGAGCGGTACTTC. The encoded protein is CASSSERVSSYERYF.

This chain uses TRBV28 with TRBJ1-5; D remains ambiguous. The CDR3 is made up of 12 amino acids. Germline CDR1 is MDHEN and CDR2 is SYDVKM. Between the trimmed V and J ends, which lost 6 bases and 6 bases, there was a span of 9 bases. The CDR3 sequence is CASSPQPQPQHF. In DNA form, the CDR3 reads TGTGCCAGCAGCCCACAGCCTCAGCCCCAGCATTTT.

V is TRBV30 and J is TRBJ1-2, with D perhaps TRBD1 (6 bases). The CDR3 extends over 10 amino acids. V shed 5 bases and J shed 11 bases, with 12 bases lying between them. From germline, CDR1 is GTSNPN and CDR2 SVGIG (reference sequence). For the CDR3, the DNA is TGTGCCTGGGGTGGGGGCCGGTACACCTTC. This translates into CAWGGGRYTF.

The chain uses TRBV14 and TRBJ2-1; D unclear. CDR1 and CDR2 (germline): SGHDN, FVKESK. The CDR3 extends over 15 amino acids. Trimming shortened V by 1 base and J by 3 bases, and 10 bases separated the two germline ends. The CDR3: CASSQGVRDYNEQFF. CDR3 sequence (DNA): TGTGCCAGCAGCCAAGGAGTAAGGGACTACAATGAGCAGTTCTTC.

The J gene is TRBJ2-5, the V gene TRBV5-1, with unresolved D. This CDR3 contains 15 residues. The V and J ends lost 4 bases and 5 bases respectively, with 18 bases between them. The germline V gene encodes CDR1 SGHRS and CDR2 YFSETQ. The CDR3 spells CASSPKMTTRETQYF. The CDR3 DNA sequence: TGCGCCAGCAGCCCCAAGATGACAACGAGGGAGACCCAGTACTTC. Combining the CDR3 with reference TRBV5-1 and TRBJ2-5 gives the whole variable domain KAGVTQTPRYLIKTRGQQVTLSCSPISGHRSVSWYQQTPGQGLQFLFEYFSETQRNKGNFPGRFSGRQFSNSRSEMNVSTLELGDSALYLCASSPKMTTRETQYFGPGTRLLVL.

As to this clone: Other nucleotide sequences from this sample produce the same CDR3. V and J are TRBV18 and TRBJ2-5; D is possibly TRBD1 (6 bases). The CDR3 contains 14 residues. The ends were cut back, 6 bases at V and 2 bases at J, with 13 bases in the middle. Germline CDR1 is KGHSH and CDR2 is LQKENI. The CDR3 loop reads CASSPGQSQETQYF. In nucleotides, the CDR3 is TGTGCCAGCTCTCCCGGACAGAGTCAAGAGACCCAGTACTTC. The full variable domain, completed using reference TRBV18 and TRBJ2-5, is NAGVMQNPRHLVRRRGQEARLRCSPMKGHSHVYWYRQLPEEGLKFMVYLQKENIIDESGMPKERFSAEFPKEGPSILRIQQVVRGDSAAYFCASSPGQSQETQYFGPGTRLLVL.

The chain links TRBV7-2 to TRBJ2-7; 9 nucleotides align to TRBD2. The germline V gene encodes CDR1 SGHTA and CDR2 FQGNSA. V was clipped by 0 bases and J by 4 bases; unmatched bases: 10. This CDR3 spans 17 amino acids. Here the CDR3 reads CASSLAYVGLAGYEQYF. In DNA, the CDR3 is TGTGCCAGCAGCTTAGCGTACGTGGGGCTAGCGGGATACGAGCAGTACTTC.

This chain uses TRBV5-6 with TRBJ2-3; the match to TRBD1 covers 11 bases. Germline CDR1 and CDR2: SGHDT and YYEEEE. V was clipped by 0 bases and J by 5 bases; unmatched bases: 5. The CDR3 is 16 residues long. The CDR3 DNA sequence: TGTGCCAGCAGCTTGGAGCGGGACAGGGGGTTAGATACGCAGTATTTT. It specifies CASSLERDRGLDTQYF. The complete variable domain, with remaining parts taken from reference TRBV5-6 and TRBJ2-3, reads DAGVTQSPTHLIKTRGQQVTLRCSPKSGHDTVSWYQQALGQGPQFIFQYYEEEERQRGNFPDRFSGHQFPNYSSELNVNALLLGDSALYLCASSLERDRGLDTQYFGPGTRLTVL.

The chain combines TRBV7-9 with TRBJ1-4; D ambiguous. Trimming removed 1 base from V and 3 bases from J, with 12 bases in between. The CDR3 runs to 16 residues. CDR1 SEHNR and CDR2 FQNEAQ come from the germline V gene (reference sequence). Here the CDR3 DNA reads TGTGCCAGCAGCTTAGACCCCGGGGTAGCTAATGAAAAACTGTTTTTT. Translating it yields CASSLDPGVANEKLFF.

Comments on this clone: Additional DNA sequences in this sample encode the identical CDR3. V is TRBV2 and J is TRBJ1-6; D gene unclear. Germline loops: CDR1 SNHLY, CDR2 FYNNEI. This CDR3 contains 14 residues. The V gene lost 5 bases and the J gene lost 5 bases, with 10 bases spanning the gap. The chain's CDR3 is CASSTGRDNSPLHF. In DNA, the CDR3 is TGTGCCAGCAGTACCGGACGGGATAATTCACCCCTCCACTTT.

The chain has TRBV6-5 and TRBJ2-2; maybe TRBD1 (5 bases). Germline values: CDR1 MNHEY, CDR2 SVGAGI. This CDR3 comprises 15 residues. V gave up 4 bases and J gave up 4 bases, with 13 bases separating them. The CDR3 reads CASSFRQPSTGELFF. CDR3 DNA sequence: TGTGCCAGCAGTTTCAGACAGCCTAGCACCGGGGAGCTGTTTTTT.

This clone has only a few counts. The J gene is TRBJ2-2, the V gene TRBV29-1; possible D gene TRBD1, 6 bases. The ends were cut back, 6 bases at V and 1 base at J, with 6 bases in the middle. CDR1 is SQVTM, CDR2 ANQGSEA, per germline. This CDR3 region has 12 residues. The CDR3 region has the DNA TGCAGCGTACAGGGGAACACCGGGGAGCTGTTTTTT. It yields the protein CSVQGNTGELFF.